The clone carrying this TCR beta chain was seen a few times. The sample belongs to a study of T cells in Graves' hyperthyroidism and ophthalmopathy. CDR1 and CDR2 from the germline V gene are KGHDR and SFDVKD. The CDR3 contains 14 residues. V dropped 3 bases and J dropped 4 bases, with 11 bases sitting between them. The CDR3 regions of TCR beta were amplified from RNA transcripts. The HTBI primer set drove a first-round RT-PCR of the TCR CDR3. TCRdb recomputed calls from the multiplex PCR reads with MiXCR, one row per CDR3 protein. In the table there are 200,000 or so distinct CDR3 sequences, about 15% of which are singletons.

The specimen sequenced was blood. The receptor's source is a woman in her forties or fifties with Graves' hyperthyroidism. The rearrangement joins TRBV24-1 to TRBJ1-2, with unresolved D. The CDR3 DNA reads TGTGCCACCAGTGATCGCTCCTCCGCCTATGGCTACACCTTC. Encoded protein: CATSDRSSAYGYTF.